Given below is one T cell receptor (beta chain) in context. Its antigen is unknown. These data originate in a study of beta chain features in type 1 diabetes. Germline V lookup: CDR1 SGHNT, CDR2 YYREEE (reference sequence). The length of the CDR3 is 13 residues. The study reverse transcribed the entire isolated RNA, so it sequenced expressed TCRB transcripts. Some clones are missing from TCRdb's copy, which holds only in-frame ones; the method was immunoSEQ multiplex PCR. The table records 280,000 or so clones, approximately 16% of them present only once. Study-wide results and caveats: The study found moderately but significantly shorter TCRB CDR3s in all four CD4+ subsets of Type 1 diabetes patients.

The chain is built from TRBV5-4 and TRBJ1-2; unclear D gene. This sequence was found in a man aged 18 to 30 with type 1 diabetes. Specimen: naive CD4+ T cells from blood. CDR3 coding DNA: TGTCTGTGTACCAAAGGTTCTGTCGGGGGCTACACCTTC. The encoded protein is CLCTKGSVGGYTF. The whole variable domain, remainder taken from reference TRBV5-4 and TRBJ1-2, is ETGVTQSPTHLIKTRGQQVTLRCSSQSGHNTVSWYQQALGQGPQFIFQYYREEENGRGNFPPRFSGLQFPNYSSELNVNALELDDSALYLCLCTKGSVGGYTFGSGTRLTVV.